This entry concerns a single T cell receptor beta chain. The sample is drawn from a study of blood T cell repertoires in COVID-19. Turning to the study itself: Samples came from the United States, Italy and Spain, spanning acute and convalescent COVID-19.

Germline V gene sequence: CDR1 MGHDK, CDR2 SYGVNS. The CDR3 has 11 amino acids. Measured with immunoSEQ multiplex PCR; TCRdb has only the in-frame clones, and not every one. Of 70,000 to 100,000 clones in the sample, roughly nine tenths were seen once. The gene calls are TRBV25-1 and TRBJ1-1; 7 nucleotides line up with TRBD1. This clonotype was sampled from an older woman with COVID-19, enrolled during active disease. Sequencing was done on a sample of peripheral blood. CDR3 in DNA: TGTGCGACGACAGGGACCACTGAAGCTTTCTTT. It specifies CATTGTTEAFF.